The 11 T cell receptor beta chains presented below share a single source sample, sequenced in a study of T cell responses to AZD1222 COVID-19 vaccine (dated by TCRdb to 2020 to 2022). Explained via the paper, the time point label denotes: baseline before first vaccination. The library was produced with the immunoSEQ multiplex PCR assay. TCRdb took over this immuneACCESS table, retaining in-frame rearrangements with V and J assigned. Such tables are incomplete; in checked studies, under half of the missing clones stem from an unresolved V gene, and the remainder is unexplained. The sample table on file contains under 150,000 clones. The ten largest clones take up around 2.4% of the sample. The sequenced material came from peripheral blood. The receptors originated from an adult in good health.

The CDR3 is CASSLARGFYEQYF. The CDR3, as DNA: TGTGCCAGCAGCTTGGCCAGGGGGTTTTACGAGCAGTACTTC. The rearrangement joins TRBV5-5 to TRBJ2-7; TRBD1 matches 7 bases. Per germline, CDR1 SGHKS and CDR2 YYEKEE (reference sequence). The CDR3 spans 14 residues. Trimming removed 0 bases from V and 4 bases from J; junction bases left unmatched: 4.

This rearrangement joins TRBV30 to TRBJ2-1; tentative D call: TRBD1 (6 bases). Trimming removed 0 bases from V and 2 bases from J, with 17 bases in between. Germline assignment: CDR1 GTSNPN and CDR2 SVGIG (reference sequence). The CDR3 has 17 residues. CDR3 nucleotides: TGTGCCTGGAGTGTACTCACAGGGTACAGAGCCTACAATGAGCAGTTCTTC. Amino acids: CAWSVLTGYRAYNEQFF.

The V gene is TRBV23-1, the J gene TRBJ1-2; 11 positions agree with TRBD1. TRBV23-1 is sorted into the ORF group, with uncertain function. The CDR3 sequence is 13 residues long. With V trimmed by 6 bases and J by 6 bases, 3 bases remained unmatched. The CDR3 nucleotides read TGCGCCAGCAGGGACAGGGGGCTGCATGGCTACACCTTC. Translated, it gives CASRDRGLHGYTF.

The genes are TRBV12-3 or TRBV12-4 and TRBJ1-1, with D unresolved. V lost 3 bases and J 1 base, leaving 6 bases between the germline ends. The CDR3 sequence is 13 residues long. The CDR3 region has the DNA TGTGCCAGCAGTTTTCATGCGAACACTGAAGCTTTCTTT. Translating it yields CASSFHANTEAFF.

The gene calls are TRBV24-1 and TRBJ2-5; D might be TRBD1 or TRBD2, each matching 5 bases. V was trimmed by 5 bases and J by 0 bases, leaving 6 bases between them. Germline loops: CDR1 KGHDR, CDR2 SFDVKD. The CDR3 has 13 amino acids. This CDR3 is CATSGGHQETQYF. The CDR3 DNA reads as TGTGCCACCAGTGGGGGACACCAAGAGACCCAGTACTTC.

V is TRBV7-8 and J is TRBJ1-2, with TRBD1 matching 10 bases. CDR1 SGHVS and CDR2 FQNEAQ come from the germline V gene. This CDR3 spans 15 amino acids. J gave up 4 bases and V 7 bases, and 9 bases lay outside the gene matches. The CDR3: CASTYRDRGPYGYTF. The CDR3 region has the DNA TGTGCCAGCACTTACCGGGACAGGGGACCCTATGGCTACACCTTC. Full variable domain (missing parts from reference TRBV7-8 and TRBJ1-2): GAGVSQSPRYKVAKRGQDVALRCDPISGHVSLFWYQQALGQGPEFLTYFQNEAQLDKSGLPSDRFFAERPEGSVSTLKIQRTQQEDSAVYLCASTYRDRGPYGYTFGSGTRLTVV.

J is TRBJ2-1 and V is TRBV10-3; the match to TRBD2 covers 8 bases. The CDR3 consists of 14 residues. The junction had 5 bases not matched to a gene; V was cut back by 1 base and J by 9 bases. The germline CDR1 and CDR2 sequences are ENHRY and SYGVKD. CDR3 sequence (DNA): TGTGCCATCAGTGAGTTAGCGGGAAGGGGTGAGCAGTTCTTC. Its translation is CAISELAGRGEQFF.

This rearrangement joins TRBV5-4 to TRBJ2-1; 12 bases are shared with TRBD1. Germline CDR1 and CDR2: SGHNT and YYREEE (reference sequence). The CDR3 extends over 15 amino acids. V lost 3 bases and J lost 7; bases outside the gene matches: 5. CDR3 loop: CASSSGQGARNEQFF. CDR3 DNA sequence: TGTGCCAGCAGCTCGGGACAGGGGGCGCGGAATGAGCAGTTCTTC.

The rearrangement uses TRBV5-4 and TRBJ1-1; D is ambiguous. Germline assignment: CDR1 SGHNT and CDR2 YYREEE (reference sequence). The V end lost 1 base, the J end lost 5 bases, and 24 bases lay between the germline ends. The CDR3 spans 18 residues. The CDR3 DNA reads TGTGCCAGCAGCTTGCGGGAGTTAGGCCGTCGAGGAAATACTGAAGCTTTCTTT. The encoded protein is CASSLRELGRRGNTEAFF.

The chain carries TRBV4-2 and TRBJ2-7; D may correspond to TRBD1 or TRBD2 (5 bases each). The germline V gene encodes CDR1 LGHNA and CDR2 YNFKEQ. The CDR3 is 15 amino acids. Trimming pared 1 base from V and 4 bases from J, leaving 14 bases between. The CDR3 sequence is CASSQAGDGAYEQYF. The CDR3 region has the DNA TGTGCCAGCAGCCAAGCTGGGGACGGGGCATACGAGCAGTACTTC.

The chain recombines TRBV5-1 with TRBJ1-2; D is uncertain. The length of the CDR3 is 14 residues. The germline V gene has CDR1 SGHRS and CDR2 YFSETQ. With 2 bases removed from V and 3 bases from J, the gap between germline ends came to 11 bases. The CDR3 reads CASSLGDGDYGYTF. As DNA, the CDR3 is TGCGCCAGCAGCTTAGGTGATGGGGACTATGGCTACACCTTC.